Shown below are 18 T cell receptor beta chains from a single sample sequenced in a study of blood T cell repertoires in COVID-19 (dated by TCRdb to the early 2020s). The library was generated by the immunoSEQ multiplex PCR assay. TCRdb holds this immuneACCESS table with in-frame rearrangements only. Some clones are missing; in checked studies, unresolved V genes explain under half, and the rest has no known cause. This sample holds 150,000 or so clones; about 86% were observed only once. Roughly 8.2% of the sample rests with the top ten. The material sequenced was peripheral blood. The receptors derive from a man in his 60s with acute or convalescent COVID-19.

The chain recombines TRBV28 with TRBJ2-3; TRBD2 might be the D (5 bases). Trimming took off 6 bases at V and 0 bases at J, with 16 bases between the two ends. Per germline, CDR1 MDHEN and CDR2 SYDVKM. CDR3 length: 16 amino acids. CDR3 residues: CASRTAGGSSTDTQYF. The CDR3 DNA is TGTGCCAGCAGGACCGCGGGCGGTTCTAGCACAGATACGCAGTATTTT.

The chain carries TRBV5-1 and TRBJ1-1, with a tentative D call TRBD1 (5 bases). V lost 4 bases and J lost 5, with 12 bases in between. Germline-derived CDR1 and CDR2 are SGHRS and YFSETQ. The CDR3 contains 13 residues. DNA for the CDR3: TGCGCCAGCAGCAAGGGGTTCGAAACTGAAGCTTTCTTT. Residues: CASSKGFETEAFF.

A few counts support this clone. The chain has TRBV2 and TRBJ2-2, with 9 positions matching TRBD1. V shed 7 bases, J shed 5 bases, and the junction held 11 bases outside the gene matches. The CDR3 has 16 residues. Germline V lookup: CDR1 SNHLY, CDR2 FYNNEI. This chain's CDR3 is CASTPRGTGRTGELFF. The CDR3 nucleotides are TGTGCCAGCACTCCAAGGGGGACAGGGAGGACCGGGGAGCTGTTTTTT. The whole variable domain, filled in from reference TRBV2 and TRBJ2-2, reads EPEVTQTPSHQVTQMGQEVILRCVPISNHLYFYWYRQILGQKVEFLVSFYNNEISEKSEIFDDQFSVERPDGSNFTLKIRSTKLEDSAMYFCASTPRGTGRTGELFFGEGSRLTVL.

The chain uses TRBV15 and TRBJ2-7; D might be TRBD1 (5 bases). There are 13 residues in the CDR3. V lost 5 bases, J lost 5 bases, and 13 bases lay in between. Germline-derived CDR1 and CDR2 are LNHNV and YYDKDF (reference sequence). CDR3 protein: CATSGSVGDEQYF. The CDR3 coding sequence is TGTGCCACCAGCGGCAGCGTAGGGGACGAGCAGTACTTC. Drawing the rest from reference TRBV15 and TRBJ2-7, the complete variable domain is DAMVIQNPRYQVTQFGKPVTLSCSQTLNHNVMYWYQQKSSQAPKLLFHYYDKDFNNEADTPDNFQSRRPNTSFCFLDIRSPGLGDTAMYLCATSGSVGDEQYFGPGTRLTVT.

V gene TRBV27 combines with J gene TRBJ2-3; unclear D gene. Germline CDR1 is MNHEY and CDR2 is SMNVEV (reference sequence). The CDR3 has 15 amino acids. Trimming shortened V by 7 bases and J by 0 bases, and 14 bases separated the two germline ends. CDR3: CASTPRRFSTDTQYF. The CDR3, as DNA: TGTGCCAGCACCCCGCGGCGGTTCAGCACAGATACGCAGTATTTT.

V gene TRBV28 combines with J gene TRBJ1-2; maybe TRBD1 (5 bases). Between the trimmed V and J ends, which lost 10 bases and 2 bases, there was a span of 11 bases. The CDR3 is 12 amino acids. The germline gives CDR1 MDHEN, CDR2 SYDVKM. CDR3 coding DNA: TGTGCCATCACAGACAGAAACTATGGCTACACCTTC. Protein: CAITDRNYGYTF.

CDR3 in amino acids: CAWSVDSTTPLHF. The CDR3 DNA sequence: TGTGCCTGGAGTGTAGACAGTACTACACCCCTCCACTTT. This rearrangement joins TRBV30 to TRBJ1-6, with a possible D match to TRBD1 (5 bases). CDR3 length equals 13 residues. V was pared by 0 bases and J by 11 bases, with 11 bases between. Germline V lookup: CDR1 GTSNPN, CDR2 SVGIG (reference sequence).

The J gene is TRBJ2-7, the V gene TRBV7-6; 8 bases align to TRBD1. V trimming: 5 bases; J trimming: 5 bases; junction bases outside the gene matches: 14. The CDR3 has 16 amino acids. In germline, CDR1 is SGHVS, CDR2 FNYEAQ. The CDR3 DNA reads as TGTGCCAGCAGCGCGGGCGGGGCAGGGGGCGTGAACGAGCAGTACTTC. This encodes CASSAGGAGGVNEQYF.

V and J are TRBV6-1 and TRBJ2-7; 7 bases are a match to TRBD2. V shed 3 bases and J 3 bases; nucleotides not matched to a gene: 8. The germline gives CDR1 MNHNS, CDR2 SASEGT. The CDR3 loop spans 15 amino acids. The CDR3 protein is CASSDPRLAHYEQYF. CDR3 coding DNA: TGTGCCAGCAGTGACCCTAGACTAGCCCACTACGAGCAGTACTTC.

This chain connects TRBV29-1 to TRBJ1-1; TRBD1 is a possible D gene (5 bases). Trimming shortened V by 6 bases and J by 7 bases, and 21 bases separated the two germline ends. This CDR3 has 14 residues. The germline V gene has CDR1 SQVTM and CDR2 ANQGSEA. The CDR3 nucleotides read TGCAGCGTCCTCTCCTCCGGACATCCCCTTGAAGCTTTCTTT. Its translation: CSVLSSGHPLEAFF.

The rearrangement links TRBV30 to TRBJ2-5; 7 nucleotides line up with TRBD1. This CDR3 has 13 amino acids. The germline gives CDR1 GTSNPN, CDR2 SVGIG (reference sequence). With V trimmed by 6 bases and J by 5 bases, 9 bases remained unmatched. The CDR3 coding sequence is TGTGCCTGCCTGAAGGGGGCTGCGGAGACCCAGTACTTC. Amino acids: CACLKGAAETQYF.

The chain has TRBV27 and TRBJ2-1, with 7 bases identical to TRBD2. The CDR3 covers 16 residues. The germline CDR1 and CDR2 sequences are MNHEY and SMNVEV (reference sequence). Germline trimming cut 4 bases from V and 9 bases from J; bases unmatched to any gene: 15. CDR3 nucleotide sequence: TGTGCCAGCAGTTCCCGGCCTAGCGGTGAGGGTGGTGAGCAGTTCTTC. Residues: CASSSRPSGEGGEQFF.

The V and J genes are TRBV6-4 and TRBJ2-3, with 7 bases aligning to TRBD2. Germline V gene data show CDR1 as MRHNA and CDR2 as SNTAGT. With V trimmed by 2 bases and J by 6 bases, 8 bases remained unmatched. The CDR3 length is 15 residues. The CDR3 here is CASSDGAGTQDTQYF. Written as DNA, the CDR3 is TGTGCCAGCAGTGACGGAGCGGGAACACAGGATACGCAGTATTTT.

The V gene is TRBV5-4, the J gene TRBJ1-4; 10 bases fit TRBD1. Trimming removed 1 base from V and 5 bases from J; junction bases left unmatched: 2. The germline CDR1 and CDR2 sequences are SGHNT and YYREEE (reference sequence). The CDR3 is 15 residues long. The CDR3 DNA sequence: TGTGCCAGCAGCTTGACGGGACAGGGGAATGAAAAACTGTTTTTT. Its protein product is CASSLTGQGNEKLFF.

V usage is TRBV30 and J usage is TRBJ1-6; 9 bases are shared with TRBD1. The junction had 4 bases not matched to a gene; V was cut back by 8 bases and J by 8 bases. This CDR3 region has 12 residues. Germline CDR1 and CDR2: GTSNPN and SVGIG (reference sequence). CDR3 in amino acids: CAGGQGDSPLHF. Here the CDR3 DNA reads TGTGCCGGGGGACAGGGTGATTCACCCCTCCACTTT.

J is TRBJ2-7 and V is TRBV7-9, with D hard to call. CDR1 is SEHNR, CDR2 FQNEAQ, per germline (reference sequence). CDR3 size: 12 residues. Trimming stripped 4 bases from V and 6 bases from J, with 10 bases between. DNA for the CDR3: TGTGCCAGCAGCTACACCCCCACCGAGCAGTACTTC. It codes for CASSYTPTEQYF.

The gene calls are TRBV6-5 and TRBJ2-3, with D possibly being TRBD2 (5 bases). Trimming stripped 6 bases from V and 2 bases from J, with 9 bases between. Germline loops: CDR1 MNHEY, CDR2 SVGAGI. The CDR3 length is 13 residues. CDR3 sequence reads: CASSLALTDTQYF. The CDR3 DNA reads TGTGCCAGCAGCTTAGCGCTCACAGATACGCAGTATTTT.

As regards this clone: One junction end disagrees with the germline gene, perhaps due to a read error. This chain joins TRBV13 and TRBJ2-4; TRBD2 might be the D (7 bases). CDR3 length: 24 residues. CDR1 PRHDT and CDR2 FYEKMQ come from the germline V gene (reference sequence). The CDR3 coding sequence is TGTGCCAGCAGCCTAGGGTGGCAGGGAGGGGGGTGGCGGGAGTTACAATGGGTCAAAAACATTCAGTACTTC. Its protein is CASSLGWQGGGWRELQWVKNIQYF.